This note documents a single TCR beta chain sequence. Its specificity is unknown. Since all of the isolated RNA was reverse transcribed, expressed TCRB transcripts were what got sequenced. Repertoires were generated with immunoSEQ multiplex PCR, while TCRdb's copy carries only in-frame clones and drops some. The data show 900,000 or so clones, roughly 15% seen once. The CDR3 has 14 amino acids. Trimming took 6 bases from V and 5 from J, leaving 16 bases between them. Germline V lookup: CDR1 SGHAT, CDR2 FQDESV (reference sequence). Based on CD45RO/CCR7/CD25/CD127/CD95/CD27, CD4+ regulatory, stem cell-like memory, naive and central memory cells were sorted. The source of the sample is a study of beta chain features in type 1 diabetes. Broader study findings: Patients with type 1 diabetes showed fewer VDJ junction insertions and more deletions. For cells with high TCR expression, cDNA sequencing could yield over-representation.

Material: naive CD4+ T cells from blood. The sequence derives from a woman aged 18-35 years in good health. This chain connects TRBV11-1 to TRBJ2-5; either TRBD1 or TRBD2 may fit D (5 bases each). The CDR3 protein is CASSSDPWGETQYF. The CDR3 bases are TGTGCCAGCAGTTCGGACCCTTGGGGGGAGACCCAGTACTTC.